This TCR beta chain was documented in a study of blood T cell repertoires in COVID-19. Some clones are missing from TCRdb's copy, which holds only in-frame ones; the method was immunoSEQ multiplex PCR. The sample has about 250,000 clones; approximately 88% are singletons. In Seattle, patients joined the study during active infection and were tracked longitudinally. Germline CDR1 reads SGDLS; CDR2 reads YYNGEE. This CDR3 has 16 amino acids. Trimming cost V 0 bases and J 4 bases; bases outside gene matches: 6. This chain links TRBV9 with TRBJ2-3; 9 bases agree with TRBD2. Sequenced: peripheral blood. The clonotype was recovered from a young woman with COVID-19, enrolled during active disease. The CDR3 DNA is TGTGCCAGCAGCGTAGCAGGTAGCGGGAGCCCAGATACGCAGTATTTT. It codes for CASSVAGSGSPDTQYF.